This TCR beta chain emerged from a study of T-cell reconstitution after alpha-beta-depleted transplantation in children. Trimming removed 1 base from V and 2 bases from J; junction bases left unmatched: 5. The CDR3 spans 15 residues. Germline values: CDR1 DFQATT, CDR2 SNEGSKA (reference sequence). Preparation of the TCRbeta library used unique molecular identifiers. One entry per CDR3 protein results from TCRdb running MiXCR on the PCR reads. The repertoire includes about 610,000 distinct CDR3 sequences, approximately 10% of them detected once, and roughly 4% sits in the top ten. Many counts were recorded for this clonotype.

This specimen was PBMCs from the stem cell graft donor, taken from the stem cell graft. The TCR sequence derives from a human donor who donated a stem cell graft to a child with acute myeloid leukemia. V is TRBV20-1 and J is TRBJ1-5; 7 bases are shared with TRBD1. CDR3 in amino acids: CSARGDSVGNQPQHF. The DNA of the CDR3 is TGCAGTGCTAGAGGGGACAGCGTGGGCAATCAGCCCCAGCATTTT.